The present TCR beta chain was sequenced within a study of blood T cell repertoires in COVID-19. Turning to the study itself: Both acute and convalescent COVID-19 samples were obtained from the United States, Italy and Spain. T cells, B-cell-depleted T cells, or PBMCs supplied cDNA or gDNA.

As processed by the authors: Reference gene primer amplification gave estimated nucleated cell counts. Produced via immunoSEQ multiplex PCR; TCRdb's table is partial and in-frame only. The V and J calls and clone size come from that table; D and trimming were worked out from the DNA. The sample lists some 250,000 clones; approximately 83% were seen once. Assignments of participants to cohorts depended upon their own reported clinical history. Trimming stripped 6 bases from V and 4 bases from J, with 10 bases between. Germline-derived CDR1 and CDR2 are SNHLY and FYNNEI. The CDR3 runs to 14 residues. The chain is built from TRBV2 and TRBJ1-6; D ambiguous. Sequenced input: PBMCs or T cells enriched from blood (not recorded which). The source is a woman in her 50s who had recovered from COVID-19. This CDR3 is CASRAAGYNSPLHF. The CDR3 region has the DNA TGTGCCAGCAGGGCCGCGGGATATAATTCACCCCTCCACTTT.